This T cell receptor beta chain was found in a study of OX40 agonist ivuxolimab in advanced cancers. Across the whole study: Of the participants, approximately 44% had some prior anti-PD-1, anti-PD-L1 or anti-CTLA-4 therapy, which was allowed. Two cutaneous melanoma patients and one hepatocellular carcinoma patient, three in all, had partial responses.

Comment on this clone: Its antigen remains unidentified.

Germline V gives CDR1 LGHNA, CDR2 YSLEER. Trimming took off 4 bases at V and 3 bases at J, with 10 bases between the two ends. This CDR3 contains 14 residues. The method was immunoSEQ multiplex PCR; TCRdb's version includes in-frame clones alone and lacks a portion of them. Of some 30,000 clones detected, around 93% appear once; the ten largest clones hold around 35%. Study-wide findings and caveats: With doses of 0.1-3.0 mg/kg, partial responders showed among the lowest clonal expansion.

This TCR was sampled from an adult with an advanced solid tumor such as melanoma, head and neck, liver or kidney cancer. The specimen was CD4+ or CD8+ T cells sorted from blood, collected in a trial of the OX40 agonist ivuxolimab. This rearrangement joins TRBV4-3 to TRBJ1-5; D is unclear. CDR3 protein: CASSPNKNNQPQHF. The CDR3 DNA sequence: TGCGCCAGCAGCCCCAACAAGAACAATCAGCCCCAGCATTTT.